Listed below are T cell receptor beta chains from one sample, sequenced in a study of cytomegalovirus exposure and HLA in healthy donors. Some clones are missing from TCRdb's copy, which holds only in-frame ones; the method was immunoSEQ multiplex PCR. The sample lists approximately 180,000 clones; roughly 87% were seen once. The sample consisted of PBMCs. These receptors came from a girl in the first two years of life in good health and CMV-seronegative. Each CDR3 is given with its conserved first and last residue. A D gene is named only where the DNA matches it firmly. Only part of the rows carry a size: once, few, many, or a class if the clone is expanded.

clone size	V gene	J gene	D gene	CDR3 length	CDR3 protein	CDR3 DNA
NA	TRBV5-1	TRBJ1-2	NA	15	CASSPMGTDNYGYTF	TGCGCCAGCAGCCCGATGGGGACTGATAACTATGGCTACACCTTC
NA	TRBV6-1	TRBJ1-2	TRBD1	18	CASSDAYRGGTGTYGYTF	TGTGCCAGCAGTGACGCATATAGGGGCGGGACAGGGACCTATGGCTACACCTTC
NA	TRBV18	TRBJ2-5	TRBD2	13	CASSPPGGKTQYF	TGTGCCAGCTCACCACCCGGGGGGAAGACCCAGTACTTC
NA	TRBV25-1	TRBJ1-4	NA	13	CASSADSPEKLFF	TGTGCCAGCAGTGCCGACAGCCCTGAAAAACTGTTTTTT
NA	TRBV5-4	TRBJ1-1	NA	14	CASSLAAGNTEAFF	TGTGCCAGCAGCTTGGCAGCGGGGAACACTGAAGCTTTCTTT
NA	TRBV7-8	TRBJ1-5	NA	16	CASSLGPGFLGQPQHF	TGTGCCAGCAGCTTAGGGCCGGGTTTCTTAGGTCAGCCCCAGCATTTT
NA	TRBV4-2	TRBJ2-5	TRBD2	18	CASSQFFRLAGALETQYF	TGTGCCAGCAGCCAATTCTTTAGACTAGCGGGGGCTCTAGAGACCCAGTACTTC
NA	TRBV6-1	TRBJ1-6	NA	15	CASRRGIHLNSPLHF	TGTGCCAGCAGGAGGGGGATTCACTTAAATTCACCCCTCCACTTT
NA	TRBV6-1	TRBJ1-2	NA	12	CASRRTDYGYTF	TGTGCCAGCAGAAGGACAGACTATGGCTACACCTTC
few	TRBV2	TRBJ1-5	NA	16	CASSEAGRRYNQPQHF	TGTGCCAGCAGTGAAGCTGGGCGCCGGTATAATCAGCCCCAGCATTTT
once	TRBV6-5	TRBJ2-1	TRBD1	14	CASSTGTAYNEQFF	TGTGCCAGCAGTACCGGGACAGCTTACAATGAGCAGTTCTTC
once	TRBV25-1	TRBJ1-6	NA	15	CASMVGGRPDSPLHF	TGTGCCAGCATGGTCGGGGGGCGACCCGATTCACCCCTCCACTTT
NA	TRBV30	TRBJ2-1	TRBD2	17	CAWSETLAGFSYNEQFF	TGTGCCTGGAGTGAGACCTTAGCGGGATTCTCCTACAATGAGCAGTTCTTC
NA	TRBV5-1	TRBJ2-1	TRBD2	18	CASSLGLAGGRSYNEQFF	TGCGCCAGCAGCTTGGGACTAGCGGGGGGCAGGTCCTACAATGAGCAGTTCTTC
NA	TRBV27	TRBJ2-7	NA	12	CASTSAGYEQYF	TGTGCCAGCACTTCCGCAGGCTACGAGCAGTACTTC
NA	TRBV27	TRBJ2-7	TRBD1	13	CASSARQGNEQYF	TGTGCCAGCAGTGCCCGACAGGGTAACGAGCAGTACTTC
NA	TRBV19	TRBJ2-2	TRBD2	18	CASSHRGLAGAGTGELFF	TGTGCCAGTAGCCACCGGGGGTTAGCGGGAGCTGGAACCGGGGAGCTGTTTTTT
NA	TRBV18	TRBJ1-1	TRBD1	14	CASSLRTGDTEAFF	TGTGCCAGCTCACTTCGTACAGGGGACACTGAAGCTTTCTTT
NA	TRBV25-1	TRBJ1-1	TRBD1	16	CASSEYEVAGGEEAFF	TGTGCCAGCAGTGAATATGAGGTCGCAGGGGGCGAGGAAGCTTTCTTT
NA	TRBV9	TRBJ2-7	NA	15	CASSVAPGLTYEQYF	TGTGCCAGCAGCGTAGCCCCGGGTCTAACCTACGAGCAGTACTTC
NA	TRBV11-3	TRBJ2-2	TRBD1	17	CASSWGVGTGATGELFF	TGTGCCAGCAGCTGGGGGGTTGGGACAGGGGCCACCGGGGAGCTGTTTTTT
NA	TRBV7-3	TRBJ2-7	TRBD2	13	CASSQGSGGEQYF	TGTGCCAGCAGCCAAGGGTCGGGAGGCGAGCAGTACTTC
NA	TRBV4-1	TRBJ1-2	NA	15	CASRTLYRKNYGYTF	TGCGCCAGCCGCACGTTATACAGAAAAAACTATGGCTACACCTTC
NA	TRBV6-5	TRBJ1-5	NA	14	CASSRSYSNQPQHF	TGTGCCAGCAGTCGTTCCTATAGCAATCAGCCCCAGCATTTT
NA	TRBV19	TRBJ2-1	TRBD2	14	CASSRTSPGNEQFF	TGTGCCAGTAGCAGGACTAGTCCGGGGAATGAGCAGTTCTTC
once	TRBV4-1	TRBJ2-7	TRBD1	14	CASSPGTGDREQYF	TGCGCCAGCAGCCCCGGGACAGGGGATCGCGAGCAGTACTTC
NA	TRBV9	TRBJ2-3	NA	14	CASSAERSTDTQYF	TGTGCCAGCAGCGCTGAACGGAGCACAGATACGCAGTATTTT
NA	TRBV29-1	TRBJ1-1	NA	10	CSVRGHEAFF	TGCAGCGTTCGGGGACACGAAGCTTTCTTT
NA	TRBV7-8	TRBJ2-7	TRBD2	16	CASSWARGDPTYEQYF	TGTGCCAGCAGCTGGGCTCGGGGGGATCCGACCTACGAGCAGTACTTC
NA	TRBV4-1	TRBJ1-2	NA	16	CASSQTPGRGNYGYTF	TGCGCCAGCAGCCAAACTCCGGGACGGGGGAACTATGGCTACACCTTC
NA	TRBV7-9	TRBJ1-1	NA	13	CASSQDRNTEAFF	TGTGCCAGCAGCCAGGACAGGAACACTGAAGCTTTCTTT
few	TRBV4-2	TRBJ1-2	TRBD1	13	CASSRDRDYGYTF	TGTGCCAGCAGCCGGGACAGGGACTATGGCTACACCTTC
NA	TRBV2	TRBJ1-5	NA	14	CASSALTSNQPQHF	TGTGCCAGCAGTGCACTGACTTCCAATCAGCCCCAGCATTTT
NA	TRBV6-1	TRBJ1-2	TRBD1	17	CASSASWTGAEGYGYTF	TGTGCCAGCAGTGCCAGCTGGACAGGGGCGGAGGGCTATGGCTACACCTTC
NA	TRBV9	TRBJ1-1	NA	14	CASSVGRGNTEAFF	TGTGCCAGCAGCGTAGGAAGGGGGAACACTGAAGCTTTCTTT
NA	TRBV2	TRBJ2-2	NA	13	CASSQQGTGELFF	TGTGCCAGCAGCCAACAGGGAACCGGGGAGCTGTTTTTT
NA	TRBV25-1	TRBJ1-2	TRBD1	12	CAVNGQGAGYTF	TGTGCCGTCAATGGGCAGGGGGCCGGCTACACCTTC
NA	TRBV12-5	TRBJ2-1	NA	17	CASVKDSTDPRYNEQFF	TGTGCTAGTGTCAAAGACTCCACCGACCCCCGCTACAATGAGCAGTTCTTC
NA	TRBV11-2	TRBJ2-7	TRBD1	13	CASRRQGLNEQYF	TGTGCCAGCAGGAGACAGGGATTAAACGAGCAGTACTTC
NA	TRBV11-3	TRBJ2-5	NA	12	CASSLRGETQYF	TGTGCCAGCAGCTTAAGAGGAGAGACCCAGTACTTC
NA	TRBV7-6	TRBJ2-2	NA	13	CATEDTNTGELFF	TGTGCCACCGAGGACACCAACACCGGGGAGCTGTTTTTT
NA	TRBV11-2	TRBJ1-2	NA	15	CASSLTGRGNYGYTF	TGTGCCAGCAGCTTGACAGGCCGGGGAAACTATGGCTACACCTTC
NA	TRBV25-1	TRBJ2-1	TRBD2	17	CASSETLGLAGGNEQFF	TGTGCCAGCAGTGAGACCCTGGGGCTAGCGGGAGGAAATGAGCAGTTCTTC
NA	TRBV27	TRBJ2-3	NA	19	CASSLIWGTGPVHTDTQYF	TGTGCCAGCAGTCTAATATGGGGAACAGGTCCCGTCCACACAGATACGCAGTATTTT
NA	TRBV25-1	TRBJ1-3	TRBD1	15	CASQFQGAGGNTIYF	TGTGCCAGCCAGTTCCAGGGGGCAGGAGGAAACACCATATATTTT